The next 13 T cell receptor beta chains were all read from a single sample in a study of blood T cell repertoires in COVID-19. Only in-frame clones appear in the TCRdb table, and some are missing; sequencing was by immunoSEQ multiplex PCR. The table has about 260,000 clones, approximately 90% seen once. Sequenced: PBMCs or T cells enriched from blood (not recorded which). The receptors were sampled from a woman aged 25-40 years with acute COVID-19.

The chain couples TRBV28 to TRBJ1-6; D unclear. Germline lookup yields CDR1 MDHEN and CDR2 SYDVKM. Trimming took 3 bases from V and 9 from J, leaving 12 bases between them. The CDR3 is 14 residues long. The CDR3 DNA reads TGTGCCAGCAGTTTTGGAGGGAGTACTTCACCCCTCCACTTT. Encoded protein: CASSFGGSTSPLHF.

This chain joins TRBV5-6 and TRBJ1-6; 8 positions match TRBD1. CDR3 size: 15 residues. Trimming cost V 2 bases and J 9 bases; bases outside gene matches: 7. Germline V lookup: CDR1 SGHDT, CDR2 YYEEEE. The CDR3 spells CASSFGTGPASPLHF. CDR3 DNA: TGTGCCAGCAGCTTCGGGACAGGTCCGGCTTCACCCCTCCACTTT.

The chain has TRBV10-3 and TRBJ2-5; 12 bases are shared with TRBD2. CDR1 is ENHRY and CDR2 is SYGVKD in the germline V gene. The CDR3 contains 15 residues. Unmatched junction bases numbered 9, after V lost 6 bases and J lost 7 bases. CDR3 residues: CAISPSGRAGGTQYF. In nucleotides, the CDR3 is TGTGCCATCAGCCCTAGCGGGAGGGCTGGGGGGACCCAGTACTTC.

There are a few counts of this clone. V and J are TRBV2 and TRBJ1-2, with D perhaps TRBD1 (6 bases). Germline CDR1 reads SNHLY; CDR2 reads FYNNEI. The V end lost 4 bases, the J end lost 4 bases, and 10 bases lay between the germline ends. This CDR3 region has 13 residues. CDR3 nucleotides: TGTGCCAGCAGTGGACAGGCGACCTATGGCTACACCTTC. It translates to CASSGQATYGYTF.

The CDR3 bases are TGTGCCACCAGTGCACGGGGGGGAGAGACCCAGTACTTC. Protein: CATSARGGETQYF. V usage is TRBV24-1 and J usage is TRBJ2-5; 8 bases are shared with TRBD2. The CDR3 length is 13 residues. Germline V gene sequence: CDR1 KGHDR, CDR2 SFDVKD. J gave up 4 bases and V 5 bases, and 2 bases lay outside the gene matches.

V and J are TRBV12-3 or TRBV12-4 and TRBJ2-3, with D possibly TRBD2 on 5 matching bases. V was pared by 7 bases and J by 7 bases, with 12 bases between. The CDR3 length is 12 residues. The CDR3 reads CASTPYGNTQYF. DNA of the CDR3: TGTGCCAGCACACCGTACGGGAATACGCAGTATTTT.

The chain carries TRBV5-1 and TRBJ2-7, with 11 bases aligning to TRBD1. This CDR3 region has 15 residues. Germline V gives CDR1 SGHRS, CDR2 YFSETQ. V was pared by 4 bases and J by 6 bases, with 9 bases of the junction left unmatched. The CDR3, as DNA: TGCGCCAGCAGCAGCGCTCTGGGACAGGGGGTCGAGCAGTACTTC. As protein: CASSSALGQGVEQYF.

This chain uses TRBV6-1 with TRBJ2-5; no definite D call. The CDR3 is made up of 15 amino acids. Germline V CDR1 and CDR2: MNHNS, SASEGT. The V and J ends lost 2 bases and 4 bases respectively, with 14 bases between them. CDR3 in amino acids: CASSEWAPTGETQYF. The CDR3 DNA follows: TGTGCCAGCAGTGAATGGGCGCCAACCGGAGAGACCCAGTACTTC.

J is TRBJ2-7 and V is TRBV9, with 10 bases fitting TRBD1. V lost 4 bases, J lost 5 bases, and 3 bases stayed unmatched. The CDR3 has 13 amino acids. The germline CDR1 and CDR2 sequences are SGDLS and YYNGEE. The CDR3 DNA is TGTGCCAGCAGCACTGGGACAGGGGACGAGCAGTACTTC. Amino acid sequence: CASSTGTGDEQYF.

A single count supports this clone. The same CDR3 is also encoded by other DNA sequences in this sample. The chain links TRBV7-9 to TRBJ2-7; 10 bases map to TRBD1. With 1 base clipped from V and 0 bases from J, the junction kept 0 bases outside the gene matches. Per the germline V gene, CDR1 is SEHNR and CDR2 is FQNEAQ (reference sequence). The CDR3 runs to 15 residues. DNA for the CDR3: TGTGCCAGCAGCTTAGGGACAGGGGGCTCCTACGAGCAGTACTTC. Its translation: CASSLGTGGSYEQYF.

The chain links TRBV9 to TRBJ1-2; D unresolved. The germline CDR1 and CDR2 sequences are SGDLS and YYNGEE. This CDR3 spans 15 amino acids. V was clipped by 0 bases and J by 8 bases, with 17 bases between them. CDR3 loop: CASSVEAEPSSGYTF. CDR3 bases: TGTGCCAGCAGCGTAGAGGCGGAGCCGTCATCGGGCTACACCTTC.

This chain links TRBV5-1 with TRBJ1-4; D call uncertain. Germline lookup yields CDR1 SGHRS and CDR2 YFSETQ. The CDR3 runs to 14 residues. Trimming took off 1 base at V and 2 bases at J, with 6 bases between the two ends. Here the CDR3 reads CASSLSPTNEKLFF. The CDR3 DNA follows: TGCGCCAGCAGCTTGAGCCCGACTAATGAAAAACTGTTTTTT.

This chain connects TRBV6-4 to TRBJ1-2, with 9 bases identical to TRBD1. J was trimmed by 4 bases and V by 6 bases; bases with no gene match: 3. CDR3 length: 13 residues. Per the germline V gene, CDR1 is MRHNA and CDR2 is SNTAGT. CDR3 DNA: TGTGCCAGCAGCGCGGACAGGGGCTATGGCTACACCTTC. It encodes CASSADRGYGYTF.